This T cell receptor beta chain was sequenced during a study of blood T cell repertoires in COVID-19. At the level of the study: Collection of acute and convalescent COVID-19 samples took place in the United States, Italy and Spain.

In the source study's methods: Estimated nucleated cell counts came from reference gene primer amplification. Measured with immunoSEQ multiplex PCR; TCRdb has only the in-frame clones, and not every one. V and J calls and clone size are given by that table; D and trimming were obtained from the DNA. Of 150,000 to 200,000 clones detected, 65% to 85% appear once; the ten largest clones hold approximately 19%. Per germline, CDR1 SGHVS and CDR2 FQNEAQ. The V gene lost 5 bases and the J gene lost 7 bases, with 15 bases spanning the gap. CDR3 length: 14 residues. The chain joins TRBV7-8 to TRBJ2-1; unclear D gene. Sequencing was done on a sample of peripheral blood. The clonotype originates from a woman in her sixties or seventies who had recovered from COVID-19. DNA for the CDR3: TGTGCCAGCAGCAGTGGGCAGAACCGGAATGAGCAGTTCTTC. It yields the protein CASSSGQNRNEQFF.